The 16 T cell receptor beta chains below come from one sample, sequenced in a study of shared clonotypes between healthy human individuals. The data were produced by immunoSEQ multiplex PCR, yet TCRdb's version contains in-frame clones alone and is incomplete. The table includes millions of clones, approximately 95% detected once. It was CD45RO-negative cells, positively selected for CCR7, that made up naive CD8 cells, with terminally differentiated effector memory CD45RA+ cells excluded. Sequenced input: naive CD8+ T cells sorted from blood. These TCRs come from a man younger than 35 in good health.

The chain couples TRBV28 to TRBJ1-1; 7 nucleotides match TRBD1. The CDR3 is made up of 15 amino acids. V dropped 1 base and J dropped 0; count of bases not matched to a gene: 2. Per the germline V gene, CDR1 is MDHEN and CDR2 is SYDVKM. CDR3 residues: CASSLLGTVNTEAFF. The CDR3 DNA reads as TGTGCCAGCAGTTTATTGGGGACAGTGAACACTGAAGCTTTCTTT.

V usage is TRBV19 and J usage is TRBJ1-5, with D uncertain. This CDR3 is 15 amino acids long. V was trimmed by 0 bases and J by 1 base, leaving 7 bases between them. Germline values: CDR1 LNHDA, CDR2 SQIVND (reference sequence). The CDR3 is CASSIDGESNQPQHF. The DNA for the CDR3 is TGTGCCAGTAGTATAGACGGGGAAAGCAATCAGCCCCAGCATTTT.

This clone appeared once. This rearrangement joins TRBV5-6 to TRBJ2-7; D could derive from TRBD1 or TRBD2 (5 bases each). Germline V gene lookup returns CDR1 SGHDT and CDR2 YYEEEE. This CDR3 has 18 residues. V was trimmed by 3 bases and J by 0 bases, leaving 22 bases between them. CDR3 sequence (DNA): TGTGCCAGCAGCTATAAACCAGGGAACGGACTGTTCTCCTACGAGCAGTACTTC. This sequence encodes CASSYKPGNGLFSYEQYF.

Here the CDR3 DNA reads TGTGCCAGCAGCGCCTCCACAGGGGTTTCACCCCTCCACTTT. This encodes CASSASTGVSPLHF. This chain uses TRBV9 with TRBJ1-6; 7 bases fit TRBD1. The CDR3 spans 14 residues. The germline CDR1 and CDR2 sequences are SGDLS and YYNGEE. J gave up 9 bases and V 3 bases, and 6 bases lay outside the gene matches.

This clone appeared a few times. The gene calls are TRBV5-1 and TRBJ1-5; a possible D gene is TRBD1 (5 bases). V dropped 0 bases and J dropped 7 bases, with 14 bases sitting between them. Germline V gene sequence: CDR1 SGHRS, CDR2 YFSETQ. The length of the CDR3 is 15 residues. DNA of the CDR3: TGCGCCAGCAGCTTGGCCCCAGCAGGGAACCAGCCCCAGCATTTT. Translation: CASSLAPAGNQPQHF. The variable domain in full, completed from reference TRBV5-1 and TRBJ1-5, reads KAGVTQTPRYLIKTRGQQVTLSCSPISGHRSVSWYQQTPGQGLQFLFEYFSETQRNKGNFPGRFSGRQFSNSRSEMNVSTLELGDSALYLCASSLAPAGNQPQHFGDGTRLSIL.

The J gene is TRBJ2-2, the V gene TRBV7-9; 7 positions match TRBD2. The CDR3 is 18 amino acids. Trimming removed 5 bases from V and 0 bases from J; junction bases left unmatched: 12. Germline CDR1 reads SEHNR; CDR2 reads FQNEAQ (reference sequence). In nucleotides, the CDR3 is TGTGCCAGCAGCCAAGACCTAGCGGAAAGGTCGAACACCGGGGAGCTGTTTTTT. Translation: CASSQDLAERSNTGELFF.

The chain employs TRBV18 and TRBJ2-7; D remains ambiguous. The V and J ends lost 3 bases and 4 bases respectively, with 16 bases between them. The CDR3 has 15 amino acids. The germline V gene has CDR1 KGHSH and CDR2 LQKENI. The CDR3 DNA reads TGTGCCAGCTCACCCCCCGGGCCGATAAGGTACGAGCAGTACTTC. Its protein product is CASSPPGPIRYEQYF.

J is TRBJ1-1 and V is TRBV27, with D possibly matching TRBD1 (5 bases). V was trimmed by 4 bases and J by 4 bases, leaving 10 bases between them. Germline lookup yields CDR1 MNHEY and CDR2 SMNVEV (reference sequence). The CDR3 sequence is 13 residues long. CDR3 residues: CASSYAGTTEAFF. The CDR3 DNA reads TGTGCCAGCAGTTACGCAGGGACCACTGAAGCTTTCTTT.

This chain links TRBV7-8 with TRBJ1-5; D gene uncertain. The CDR3 has 13 amino acids. Germline V gives CDR1 SGHVS, CDR2 FQNEAQ. The V end lost 1 base, the J end lost 4 bases, and 5 bases lay between the germline ends. In DNA form, the CDR3 reads TGTGCCAGCAGCTTAGTACCGAATCAGCCCCAGCATTTT. Its protein product is CASSLVPNQPQHF.

J is TRBJ2-7 and V is TRBV29-1; D possibly corresponds to TRBD1 (5 bases). The CDR3 has 13 residues. V was cut by 5 bases and J by 2 bases, with 13 bases left in between. Looked up from germline, CDR1 is SQVTM and CDR2 is ANQGSEA. Here the CDR3 reads CSVKTDYAYEQYF. In nucleotides, the CDR3 is TGCAGCGTTAAGACAGATTACGCCTACGAGCAGTACTTC.

The rearrangement joins TRBV2 to TRBJ2-1; the match to TRBD1 covers 10 bases. V was clipped by 3 bases and J by 2 bases; unmatched bases: 1. The CDR3 has 15 residues. Germline loops: CDR1 SNHLY, CDR2 FYNNEI. CDR3 nucleotide sequence: TGTGCCAGCAGTGAGGACAGGGGGACCTACAATGAGCAGTTCTTC. Translation gives CASSEDRGTYNEQFF.

Details on this clone: This sample also contains other DNA sequences that code for the same CDR3. The chain joins TRBV4-1 to TRBJ2-7, with 11 bases lining up with TRBD2. V lost 5 bases, J lost 3 bases, and 9 bases stayed unmatched. In germline, CDR1 is MGHRA, CDR2 YSYEKL. The CDR3 extends over 16 amino acids. The CDR3 nucleotides read TGCGCCAGCAGCGAAACTTTAGCGGGAGGGGGCTACGAGCAGTACTTC. This gives the protein CASSETLAGGGYEQYF.

The sample holds one count of this clone. The chain couples TRBV4-3 to TRBJ2-1; 9 bases are shared with TRBD2. The CDR3 loop spans 14 amino acids. Germline CDR1 and CDR2: LGHNA and YSLEER. V was pared by 4 bases and J by 8 bases, with 6 bases of the junction left unmatched. In DNA form, the CDR3 reads TGCGCCAGCAGCCTCAGACTAGCGGACCATGAGCAGTTCTTC. It yields the protein CASSLRLADHEQFF.

The chain joins TRBV4-1 to TRBJ1-2; 8 bases match TRBD1. This CDR3 spans 15 amino acids. The germline CDR1 and CDR2 sequences are MGHRA and YSYEKL. The junction had 8 bases not matched to a gene; V was cut back by 4 bases and J by 4 bases. CDR3 loop: CASSPKDRVGYGYTF. The CDR3 bases are TGCGCCAGCAGCCCCAAGGACAGGGTCGGCTATGGCTACACCTTC.

The chain uses TRBV7-9 and TRBJ1-1; the D gene is possibly TRBD1 (5 bases). There are 13 residues in the CDR3. Germline CDR1 SEHNR, CDR2 FQNEAQ (reference sequence). The V end lost 1 base, the J end lost 2 bases, and 5 bases lay between the germline ends. CDR3 sequence: CASSLGTNTEAFF. CDR3 coding DNA: TGTGCCAGCAGCTTAGGGACAAACACTGAAGCTTTCTTT.

V and J are TRBV11-2 and TRBJ1-4; no firm D call. Trimming removed 0 bases at V and 3 bases at J, with 8 bases between. CDR1 is SGHAT, CDR2 FQNNGV, per germline. CDR3 size: 15 residues. The CDR3 DNA follows: TGTGCCAGCAGCTTAGAAGGGTCGGCTAATGAAAAACTGTTTTTT. Protein: CASSLEGSANEKLFF.